At least ten counts were recorded for the clone carrying this T cell receptor (beta chain). The source of the sample is a study of early T cells in non-severe SARS-CoV-2 infection. Across the study: Chains stayed unpaired after sequencing of bulk RNA from unsorted whole blood.

TCRdb re-called the 5' RACE reads through MiXCR, storing one row per CDR3 protein. The table has more than 75,000 distinct CDR3 sequences, roughly an eighth seen once; the top ten hold nearly 6%. Germline CDR1 is MDHEN and CDR2 is SYDVKM. V shed 8 bases and J shed 1 base, with 16 bases lying between them. CDR3 length: 15 residues. The sequenced sample consisted of whole blood. The TCR comes from an adult who was a healthcare worker with PCR-confirmed SARS-CoV-2 infection or an uninfected control (not recorded which). The chain carries TRBV28 and TRBJ2-3; D is perhaps TRBD1 or TRBD2 (5 bases each). The CDR3 here is CASLSRQGRTDTQYF. For the CDR3, the DNA is TGTGCCAGCCTTTCTCGTCAGGGACGCACAGATACGCAGTATTTT.